This T cell receptor (beta chain) was sequenced for a study of blood T cells in healthy people across ages. With regard to this clonotype: Its antigen is not known.

Overall study results and limits: Per million T cells, TCR beta diversity dropped roughly linearly as age increased.

V gave up 4 bases and J gave up 1 base; unmatched junction bases: 8. CDR1 SGHTA and CDR2 FQGNSA come from the germline V gene. The CDR3 is made up of 16 amino acids. A second PCR, run for about 7 to 11 cycles, used a sample-barcoded 5' primer plus a J-beta primer mix. TCRdb independently ran MiXCR on the 5' RACE reads; one entry per CDR3 protein. The sample consists of about 680,000 distinct CDR3 sequences, 45% to 50% of them appearing once. Sequenced sample: blood. J is TRBJ2-7 and V is TRBV7-2; 9 positions agree with TRBD2. This sequence originates from a woman aged 55 to 70 in good health. This CDR3 reads CASSYTGTSRSYEQYF. In DNA, the CDR3 is TGTGCCAGCAGCTATACCGGGACTAGCAGATCCTACGAGCAGTACTTC.